This TCR beta chain was documented in a study of T cell repertoires in cytomegalovirus infection. At the level of the study: CMV infection plus the matching HLA type was flagged by public TCR beta signatures.

As for this clonotype: No antigen is known for it.

The germline V gene has CDR1 LNHNV and CDR2 YYDKDF (reference sequence). The CDR3 length is 16 residues. V trimming: 0 bases; J trimming: 6 bases; junction bases outside the gene matches: 5. TCRdb independently ran MiXCR on the reads; one entry per CDR3 protein. The sample has about 180,000 distinct CDR3 sequences; under 15% are singletons. The study, taken as a whole, reports: Across the ex vivo response, the dominant clonotypes were HLA-C-restricted CMV-specific TCR beta clonotypes. The study identified carriers of CMV plus the relevant HLA from cumulative public TCR beta family frequency.

Sequencing used PBMCs. The V gene is TRBV15, the J gene TRBJ1-5; 10 bases line up with TRBD1. This clonotype was sampled from a human donor in good health (CMV status not recorded). Some clones in this sample may be carry-over from other donors' samples. This chain's CDR3 is CATSRDWTGGGQPQHF. CDR3 nucleotides: TGTGCCACCAGCAGAGATTGGACAGGGGGAGGTCAGCCCCAGCATTTT.